This is a list of T cell receptor beta chains from one sample in a study of OX40 agonist ivuxolimab in advanced cancers. Some clones are missing from TCRdb's copy, which holds only in-frame ones; the method was immunoSEQ multiplex PCR. The table includes around 46,000 clones, 70% to 85% detected once. Sequenced material: CD4+ or CD8+ T cells sorted from blood, taken in a trial of the OX40 agonist ivuxolimab. The source of these receptors is an adult with an advanced solid tumor such as melanoma, head and neck, liver or kidney cancer. Each CDR3 is given with its conserved first and last residue. D genes are given only for firm matches. Clone size is shown for a subset of rows, as once, few, many or a class of expanded clone.

>TRBV2|TRBJ1-5|.|.
CASQQEPYSNQPQHF
TGTGCCAGCCAACAGGAACCTTATAGCAATCAGCCCCAGCATTTT
>TRBV21-1|TRBJ2-4|.|few
CASNPLAKNIQYF
TGTGCCAGCAACCCCTTGGCCAAAAACATTCAGTACTTC
>TRBV7-2|TRBJ1-1|.|.
CASSPQGGLNTEAFF
TGTGCCAGCAGCCCCCAGGGCGGCTTGAACACTGAAGCTTTCTTT
>TRBV6-5|TRBJ1-4|.|.
CASSQQGTTNEKLFF
TGTGCCAGCAGTCAGCAGGGAACAACTAATGAAAAACTGTTTTTT
>TRBV6-4|TRBJ2-1|TRBD1|.
CASSYLDRGSEQFF
TGTGCCAGCAGTTACTTGGACAGGGGAAGTGAGCAGTTCTTC
>TRBV7-8|TRBJ2-3|TRBD1|.
CASSQSRQGTDTQYF
TGTGCCAGCAGCCAATCCAGACAGGGGACAGATACGCAGTATTTT
>TRBV15|TRBJ1-4|.|few
CATSGVGFSDEKLFF
TGTGCCACCAGCGGTGTCGGATTTTCGGATGAAAAACTGTTTTTT
>TRBV30|TRBJ2-3|TRBD1|once
CAWSPGQGWTDTQYF
TGTGCCTGGAGTCCGGGACAGGGTTGGACAGATACGCAGTATTTT
>TRBV28|TRBJ1-5|.|.
CASSFGPRRGANQPQHF
TGTGCCAGCAGTTTCGGGCCAAGGCGGGGGGCAAATCAGCCCCAGCATTTT
>TRBV7-8|TRBJ2-1|TRBD2|.
CASSLGWERGRREQFF
TGTGCCAGCAGCTTGGGGTGGGAGCGGGGGCGGCGAGAGCAGTTCTTC